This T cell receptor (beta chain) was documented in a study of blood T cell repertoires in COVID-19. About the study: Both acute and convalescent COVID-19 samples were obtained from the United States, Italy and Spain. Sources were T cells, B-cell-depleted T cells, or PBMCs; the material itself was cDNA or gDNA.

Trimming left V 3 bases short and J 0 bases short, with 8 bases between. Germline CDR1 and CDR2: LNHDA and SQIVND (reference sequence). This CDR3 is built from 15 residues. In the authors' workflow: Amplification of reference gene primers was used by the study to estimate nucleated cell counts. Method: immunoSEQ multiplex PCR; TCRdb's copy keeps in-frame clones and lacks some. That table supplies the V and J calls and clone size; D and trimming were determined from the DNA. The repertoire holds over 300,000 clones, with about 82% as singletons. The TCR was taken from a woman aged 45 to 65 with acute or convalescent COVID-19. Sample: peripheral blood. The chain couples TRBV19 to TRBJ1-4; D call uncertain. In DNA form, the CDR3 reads TGTGCCAGTAGTATCGGAACAGCAACTAATGAAAAACTGTTTTTT. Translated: CASSIGTATNEKLFF.